This TCR beta chain appears in the sequencing data of a study of cytomegalovirus exposure and HLA in healthy donors. The germline gives CDR1 SGHTS, CDR2 YDEGEE. Trimming removed 1 base at V and 6 bases at J, with 12 bases between. The CDR3 has 14 residues. Points from the study as a whole: In the roughly 120 validation repertoires, a later analysis found that first-cohort TCR clusters tended to co-occur. Reportedly, diagnosis of cytomegalovirus status by the classifier showed high specificity and sensitivity.

The table came from immunoSEQ multiplex PCR; TCRdb's copy has only in-frame clones and leaves some out. The sample carries some 170,000 clones, roughly 86% recorded once. Comment on this clone: Its antigen remains unknown.

Sequencing used PBMCs. The clonotype comes from a man aged 18 to 29 in good health and CMV-seropositive. The gene calls are TRBV5-8 and TRBJ2-3; a possible D gene is TRBD1 (6 bases). CDR3 protein: CASSLIRRGDTQYF. The CDR3 DNA reads as TGTGCCAGCAGCTTGATCAGAAGGGGGGATACGCAGTATTTT.